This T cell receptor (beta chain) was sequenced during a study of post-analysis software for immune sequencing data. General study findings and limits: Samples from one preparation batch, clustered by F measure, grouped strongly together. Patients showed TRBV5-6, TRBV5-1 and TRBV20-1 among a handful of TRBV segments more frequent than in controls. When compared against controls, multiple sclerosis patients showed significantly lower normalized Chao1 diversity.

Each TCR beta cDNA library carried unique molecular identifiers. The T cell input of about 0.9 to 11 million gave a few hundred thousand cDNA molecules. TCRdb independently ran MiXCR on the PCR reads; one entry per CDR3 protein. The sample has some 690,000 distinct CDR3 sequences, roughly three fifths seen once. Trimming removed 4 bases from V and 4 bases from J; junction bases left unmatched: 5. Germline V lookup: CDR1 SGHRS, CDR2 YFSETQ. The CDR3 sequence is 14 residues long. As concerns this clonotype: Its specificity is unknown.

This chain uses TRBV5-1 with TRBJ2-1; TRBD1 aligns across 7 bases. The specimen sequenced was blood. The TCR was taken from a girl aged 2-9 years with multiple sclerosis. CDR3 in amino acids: CASSQQTGYNEQFF. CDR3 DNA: TGCGCCAGCAGCCAGCAGACAGGGTACAATGAGCAGTTCTTC.